This record looks at one T cell receptor beta chain sequence and its context. Its specificity is unknown. V shed 4 bases, J shed 7 bases, and the junction held 13 bases outside the gene matches. This CDR3 is built from 16 residues. Germline CDR1 is SGHDT and CDR2 is YYEEEE. This sample was included in a study of blood T cells in healthy people across ages. General study findings and limits: The CMV status of each donor remained undetermined, and this could have confounded shifts in expanded clonotypes.

PCR was performed a second time for about 6 to 12 cycles using a sample-barcoded 5' primer and a J-beta primer mix. MiXCR, run by TCRdb on the 5' RACE reads, gives a single entry per CDR3 protein. This table holds some 700,000 distinct CDR3 sequences, about 42% found once. All donors came from Russia, were Caucasian and healthy, and spanned ages about 6 to 100. The TCR comes from a woman aged 60-75 years in good health. Sequencing was done on a sample of blood. This rearrangement joins TRBV5-6 to TRBJ1-1; 10 positions match TRBD1. In DNA, the CDR3 is TGTGCCAGCAGCCCGAGGTGGGACAGGGGCGTTAGTGAAGCTTTCTTT. Translating gives CASSPRWDRGVSEAFF.